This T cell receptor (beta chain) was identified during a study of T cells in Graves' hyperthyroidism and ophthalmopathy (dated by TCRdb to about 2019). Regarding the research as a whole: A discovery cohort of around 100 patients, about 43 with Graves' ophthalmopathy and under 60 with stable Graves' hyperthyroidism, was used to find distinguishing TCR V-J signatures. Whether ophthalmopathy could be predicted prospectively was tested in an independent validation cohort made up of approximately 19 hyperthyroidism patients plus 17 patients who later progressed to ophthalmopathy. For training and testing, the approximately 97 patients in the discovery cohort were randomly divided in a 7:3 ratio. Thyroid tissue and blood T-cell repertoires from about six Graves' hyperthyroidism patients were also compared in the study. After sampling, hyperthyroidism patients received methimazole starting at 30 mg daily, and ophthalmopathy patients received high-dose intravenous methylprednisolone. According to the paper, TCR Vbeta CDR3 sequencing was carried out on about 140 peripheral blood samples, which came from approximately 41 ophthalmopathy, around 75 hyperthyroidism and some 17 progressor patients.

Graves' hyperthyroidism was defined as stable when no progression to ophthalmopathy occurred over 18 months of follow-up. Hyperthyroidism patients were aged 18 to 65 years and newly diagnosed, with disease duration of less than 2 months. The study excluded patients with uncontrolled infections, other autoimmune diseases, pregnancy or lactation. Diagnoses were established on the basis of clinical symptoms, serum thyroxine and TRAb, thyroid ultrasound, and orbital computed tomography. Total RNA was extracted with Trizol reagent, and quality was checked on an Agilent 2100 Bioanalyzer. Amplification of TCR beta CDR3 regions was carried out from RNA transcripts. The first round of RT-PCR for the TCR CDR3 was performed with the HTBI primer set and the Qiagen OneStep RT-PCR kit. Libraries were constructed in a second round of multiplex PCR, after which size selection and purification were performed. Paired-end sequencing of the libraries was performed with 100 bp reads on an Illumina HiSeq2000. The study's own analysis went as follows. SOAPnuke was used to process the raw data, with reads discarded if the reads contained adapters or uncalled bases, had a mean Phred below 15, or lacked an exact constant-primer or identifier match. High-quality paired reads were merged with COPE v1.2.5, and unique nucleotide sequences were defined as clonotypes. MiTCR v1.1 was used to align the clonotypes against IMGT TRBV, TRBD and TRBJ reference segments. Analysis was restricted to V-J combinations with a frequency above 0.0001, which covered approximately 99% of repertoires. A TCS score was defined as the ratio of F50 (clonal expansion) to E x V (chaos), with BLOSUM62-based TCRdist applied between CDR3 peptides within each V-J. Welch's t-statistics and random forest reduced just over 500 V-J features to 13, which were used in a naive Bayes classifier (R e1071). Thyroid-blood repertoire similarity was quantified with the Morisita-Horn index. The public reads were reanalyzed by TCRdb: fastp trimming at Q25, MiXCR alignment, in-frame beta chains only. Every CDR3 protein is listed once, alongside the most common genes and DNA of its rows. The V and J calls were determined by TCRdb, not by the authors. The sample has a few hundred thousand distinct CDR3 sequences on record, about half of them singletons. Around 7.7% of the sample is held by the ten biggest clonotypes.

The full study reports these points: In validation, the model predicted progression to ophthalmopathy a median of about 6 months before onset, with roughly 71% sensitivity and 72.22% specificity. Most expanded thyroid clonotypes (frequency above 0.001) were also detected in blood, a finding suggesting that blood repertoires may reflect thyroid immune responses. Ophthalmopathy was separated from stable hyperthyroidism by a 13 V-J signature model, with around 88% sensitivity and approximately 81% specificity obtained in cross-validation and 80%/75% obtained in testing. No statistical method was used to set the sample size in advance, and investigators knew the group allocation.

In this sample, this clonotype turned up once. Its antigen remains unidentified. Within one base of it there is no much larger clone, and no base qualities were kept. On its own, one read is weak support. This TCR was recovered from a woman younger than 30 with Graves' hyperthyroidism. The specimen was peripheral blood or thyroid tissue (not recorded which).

Here is the DNA: TGCAGTTACGTAGGGGGGGGAAACACCATATATTTT. Its protein reads: CSYVGGGNTIYF. This receptor chain uses TRBV20-1 and TRBJ1-3; a weak D assignment points to TRBD1 (6 bases agree). The CDR3 spans 12 residues, from the cysteine through the phenylalanine. Only the CDR3 DNA stays, 36 bases, in frame from base 1. Trimming takes 8 bases from V and 4 bases from J, and the germline ends sit 12 bases apart. Looking up the germline V gene (reference sequence) yields CDR1 DFQATT and CDR2 SNEGSKA.